The 29 T cell receptor beta chains below were found in one sample sequenced in a study of Graves' ophthalmopathy and Graves' hyperthyroidism. RNA transcripts were the template, and TCR beta CDR3 regions were amplified from them. Amplification began with first-round RT-PCR using HTBI primers, then second-round multiplex PCR was performed. TCRdb re-called the multiplex PCR reads through MiXCR, storing one row per CDR3 protein. The table includes 170,000 or so distinct CDR3 sequences, about 40% detected once. The sequenced sample consisted of peripheral blood. The receptors shown here come from a woman aged 40 to 50 with Graves' ophthalmopathy.

The rearrangement joins TRBV2 to TRBJ1-6, with TRBD1 as a possible D gene (6 bases). The germline V and J ends were trimmed by 7 bases and 9 bases, with 10 bases remaining between them. This CDR3 has 12 amino acids. CDR1 and CDR2 from the germline V gene are SNHLY and FYNNEI. In DNA form, the CDR3 reads TGTGCCAGCACAAACAGGGTTTCACCCCTCCACTTT. The encoded protein is CASTNRVSPLHF. Filled out from reference TRBV2 and TRBJ1-6, the complete variable domain reads EPEVTQTPSHQVTQMGQEVILRCVPISNHLYFYWYRQILGQKVEFLVSFYNNEISEKSEIFDDQFSVERPDGSNFTLKIRSTKLEDSAMYFCASTNRVSPLHFGNGTRLTVT.

This clonotype was picked up many times. The chain joins TRBV6-2 or TRBV6-3 to TRBJ2-7; 13 bases align to TRBD2. With V trimmed by 7 bases and J by 2 bases, 8 bases remained unmatched. The length of the CDR3 is 16 residues. Germline assignment: CDR1 MNHEY and CDR2 SVGEGT. In DNA, the CDR3 is TGTGCCAGCATCCAGGGACTAGCGGGACGGACCTACGAGCAGTACTTC. This codes for CASIQGLAGRTYEQYF.

This chain uses TRBV4-2 with TRBJ1-2; the D is unclear. V shed 1 base and J shed 4 bases, with 13 bases lying between them. The germline gives CDR1 LGHNA, CDR2 YNFKEQ. CDR3 size: 15 residues. CDR3 sequence: CASSQVSRSLYGYTF. CDR3 nucleotides: TGTGCCAGCAGCCAAGTATCGCGGAGCCTCTATGGCTACACCTTC.

This clonotype was counted at least ten times. This chain's CDR3 is CASSENGRGGYTF. The CDR3 nucleotides read TGTGCCAGCAGTGAAAATGGGCGGGGTGGCTACACCTTC. The V call is TRBV2, the J call TRBJ1-2, with no clear D. Germline V gene lookup returns CDR1 SNHLY and CDR2 FYNNEI. The germline V and J ends were trimmed by 2 bases and 7 bases, with 11 bases remaining between them. The CDR3 consists of 13 residues.

The chain couples TRBV29-1 to TRBJ2-7; perhaps TRBD1 as D (6 bases). Trimming cost V 6 bases and J 3 bases, with 15 bases left between them. CDR1 and CDR2 (germline): SQVTM, ANQGSEA. There are 13 residues in the CDR3. In DNA, the CDR3 is TGCAGCGTGGTAAAGGACAGTCACTACGAGCAGTACTTC. This gives the protein CSVVKDSHYEQYF.

This chain uses TRBV7-6 with TRBJ1-2; D might be TRBD1 (5 bases). The germline V gene has CDR1 SGHVS and CDR2 FNYEAQ. The CDR3 has 16 amino acids. V dropped 5 bases and J dropped 4 bases, with 20 bases sitting between them. CDR3 sequence reads: CASSPREGDRLYGYTF. The CDR3, as DNA: TGTGCCAGCAGCCCCAGGGAAGGTGACAGACTCTATGGCTACACCTTC. The entire variable domain, with the rest obtained from reference TRBV7-6 and TRBJ1-2, is as follows: GAGVSQSPRYKVTKRGQDVALRCDPISGHVSLYWYRQALGQGPEFLTYFNYEAQQDKSGLPNDRFSAERPEGSISTLTIQRTEQRDSAMYRCASSPREGDRLYGYTFGSGTRLTVV.

In this sample, this clonotype turned up many times. The gene calls are TRBV7-8 and TRBJ1-1; D gene uncertain. The V end was cut by 5 bases, the J end by 3 bases, with 10 bases between. CDR3 size: 13 residues. Germline CDR1 SGHVS, CDR2 FQNEAQ. The CDR3 loop is CASSSQAHTEAFF. In DNA, the CDR3 is TGTGCCAGCAGCAGTCAGGCGCACACTGAAGCTTTCTTT.

This clonotype has at least ten counts. The rearrangement links TRBV20-1 to TRBJ2-4; D is perhaps TRBD1 (6 bases). Germline values: CDR1 DFQATT, CDR2 SNEGSKA (reference sequence). This CDR3 contains 15 residues. Trimming shortened V by 5 bases and J by 0 bases, and 14 bases separated the two germline ends. The CDR3 is CSADGQLLAKNIQYF. In nucleotides, the CDR3 is TGCAGTGCTGATGGACAGCTTCTAGCCAAAAACATTCAGTACTTC.

The rearrangement joins TRBV28 to TRBJ1-2, with 11 positions matching TRBD1. The CDR3 is made up of 15 amino acids. V dropped 3 bases and J dropped 8; count of bases not matched to a gene: 8. CDR1 is MDHEN and CDR2 is SYDVKM in the germline V gene. The CDR3: CASSFSGTGGMGYTF. The CDR3 coding sequence is TGTGCCAGCAGTTTCTCCGGGACAGGGGGTATGGGCTACACCTTC.

This clonotype was seen ten or more times. The genes are TRBV7-2 and TRBJ2-7; 8 bases agree with TRBD2. V lost 1 base to trimming and J lost 3 bases; unmatched junction nucleotides: 5. The CDR3 contains 15 residues. In germline, CDR1 is SGHTA, CDR2 FQGNSA. The CDR3 sequence: CASSLGGTRGYEQYF. The CDR3 nucleotides are TGTGCCAGCAGCTTAGGTGGGACTAGAGGCTACGAGCAGTACTTC.

This clonotype was observed at least ten times. The chain is built from TRBV28 and TRBJ2-5; no definite D call. The CDR3 totals 13 residues. The V end lost 6 bases, the J end lost 2 bases, and 10 bases lay between the germline ends. The germline V gene encodes CDR1 MDHEN and CDR2 SYDVKM. CDR3 sequence: CASSKRIQETQYF. CDR3 DNA sequence: TGTGCCAGCAGCAAAAGGATACAAGAGACCCAGTACTTC.

This clonotype was detected ten times or more. The chain combines TRBV27 with TRBJ1-1, with TRBD1 as a possible D gene (6 bases). In germline, CDR1 is MNHEY, CDR2 SMNVEV (reference sequence). Trimming stripped 6 bases from V and 0 bases from J, with 11 bases between. The CDR3 covers 14 residues. The CDR3 region has the DNA TGTGCCAGCAGCAAGGGGGTAGTGAACACTGAAGCTTTCTTT. Protein: CASSKGVVNTEAFF.

This clonotype was counted many times. This rearrangement joins TRBV28 to TRBJ1-6; tentatively, D is TRBD1 (5 bases). Trimming shortened V by 5 bases and J by 7 bases, and 21 bases separated the two germline ends. CDR3 size: 17 residues. Germline V lookup: CDR1 MDHEN, CDR2 SYDVKM. For the CDR3, the DNA is TGTGCCAGCAGTCCGTCGAAATGGGGGGAGAGGAATTCACCCCTCCACTTT. Translating it yields CASSPSKWGERNSPLHF.

This clonotype occurred many times. This sequence joins TRBV6-5 and TRBJ2-2; D unresolved. The germline V gene has CDR1 MNHEY and CDR2 SVGAGI. With 6 bases removed from V and 0 bases from J, the gap between germline ends came to 11 bases. The CDR3 loop spans 15 amino acids. Here the CDR3 reads CASSFIGTNTGELFF. The CDR3, as DNA: TGTGCCAGCAGCTTTATTGGGACGAACACCGGGGAGCTGTTTTTT.

At least ten counts were recorded for this clonotype. The chain employs TRBV11-2 and TRBJ1-1; no reliable D call. This CDR3 has 13 residues. Germline V gene sequence: CDR1 SGHAT, CDR2 FQNNGV. V was shortened by 4 bases and J by 0 bases, with 6 bases between the two germline ends. Here the CDR3 DNA reads TGTGCCAGCAGCTCGGCTATGAACACTGAAGCTTTCTTT. Protein sequence: CASSSAMNTEAFF.

The V gene is TRBV28, the J gene TRBJ1-3; D is undetermined. V lost 2 bases to trimming and J lost 7 bases, with 18 bases between them. The CDR3 contains 16 residues. CDR1 MDHEN and CDR2 SYDVKM come from the germline V gene. CDR3 amino acids: CASSLKVFGDSNTIYF. The DNA for the CDR3 is TGTGCCAGCAGTTTAAAAGTTTTCGGGGATTCGAACACCATATATTTT.

This clonotype was seen at least ten times. The V and J genes are TRBV18 and TRBJ2-7; 9 nucleotides line up with TRBD2. V was pared by 3 bases and J by 6 bases, with 9 bases of the junction left unmatched. The length of the CDR3 is 15 residues. Germline assignment: CDR1 KGHSH and CDR2 LQKENI. CDR3 loop: CASSPSGSGSSEQYF. The CDR3 nucleotides read TGTGCCAGCTCACCTAGTGGTAGCGGGAGTTCCGAGCAGTACTTC.

This clonotype came up many times. The chain has TRBV30 and TRBJ1-1; D gene ambiguous. Germline loops: CDR1 GTSNPN, CDR2 SVGIG (reference sequence). The CDR3 spans 12 residues. Trimming cost V 5 bases and J 3 bases, with 10 bases left between them. The CDR3 loop reads CAWARVDTEAFF. The CDR3, as DNA: TGTGCCTGGGCAAGGGTGGACACTGAAGCTTTCTTT.

This rearrangement joins TRBV12-3 or TRBV12-4 to TRBJ2-7; 10 nucleotides agree with TRBD1. After removal of 0 bases from V and 6 bases from J, the junction contained 11 bases not matched to a gene. The CDR3 totals 17 residues. Here the CDR3 DNA reads TGTGCCAGCAGTTTAGCGCTAATGGGGACAGGGGTCCCCGAGCAGTACTTC. Translated: CASSLALMGTGVPEQYF.

This clonotype was observed many times. The CDR3 sequence is CASSRSGSSYEQYF. DNA for the CDR3: TGTGCCAGCAGCCGTAGCGGGAGCTCCTACGAGCAGTACTTC. The rearrangement joins TRBV13 to TRBJ2-7, with 9 bases aligning to TRBD2. J gave up 0 bases and V 5 bases, and 2 bases lay outside the gene matches. From germline, CDR1 is PRHDT and CDR2 FYEKMQ (reference sequence). The CDR3 is 14 amino acids.

This chain uses TRBV11-2 with TRBJ1-1, with D perhaps TRBD1 (6 bases). V was shortened by 2 bases and J by 0 bases, with 13 bases between the two germline ends. This CDR3 contains 16 residues. Germline loops: CDR1 SGHAT, CDR2 FQNNGV. The CDR3 spells CASSLSRGMLNTEAFF. As DNA, the CDR3 is TGTGCCAGCAGCTTATCAAGGGGGATGTTGAACACTGAAGCTTTCTTT.

This clonotype was counted at least ten times. This chain uses TRBV6-5 with TRBJ1-1; D is undetermined. Germline loops: CDR1 MNHEY, CDR2 SVGAGI. The length of the CDR3 is 12 residues. The V gene lost 4 bases and the J gene lost 4 bases, with 7 bases spanning the gap. CDR3 sequence: CASSWVSTEAFF. The CDR3 DNA follows: TGTGCCAGCAGTTGGGTGAGCACTGAAGCTTTCTTT.

At least ten counts were recorded for this clonotype. The CDR3 DNA reads TGTGCCAGCAGTTTAGGGGTTTATGGCAATCAGCCCCAGCATTTT. Translated: CASSLGVYGNQPQHF. The genes are TRBV27 and TRBJ1-5, with D unresolved. Germline V gives CDR1 MNHEY, CDR2 SMNVEV (reference sequence). V dropped 2 bases and J dropped 2 bases, with 10 bases sitting between them. The CDR3 is made up of 15 amino acids.

V usage is TRBV12-3 or TRBV12-4 and J usage is TRBJ2-2; possible D gene TRBD1, 5 bases. This CDR3 is 16 amino acids long. With 7 bases removed from V and 1 base from J, the gap between germline ends came to 16 bases. DNA for the CDR3: TGTGCCAGCACCGGCTGGGGTCAGGGGAACACCGGGGAGCTGTTTTTT. It encodes CASTGWGQGNTGELFF.

This clonotype appeared many times. J is TRBJ1-5 and V is TRBV20-1, with D possibly TRBD1 on 5 matching bases. Germline V gene sequence: CDR1 DFQATT, CDR2 SNEGSKA (reference sequence). Trimming took 3 bases from V and 5 from J, leaving 14 bases between them. This CDR3 region has 14 residues. The CDR3 loop reads CSASYGGKDQPQHF. Here the CDR3 DNA reads TGCAGTGCTAGCTATGGGGGTAAAGATCAGCCCCAGCATTTT.

This clonotype has at least ten counts. The chain couples TRBV10-3 to TRBJ1-1, with TRBD1 matching over 8 bases. Germline V lookup: CDR1 ENHRY, CDR2 SYGVKD. The CDR3 runs to 14 residues. The V gene end was trimmed by 7 bases and the J gene end by 6 bases; junction bases not matched to a gene: 10. The CDR3 loop reads CAIKGAGGTSEAFF. The CDR3 DNA follows: TGTGCCATCAAGGGGGCAGGGGGCACCTCTGAAGCTTTCTTT.

This clonotype was picked up many times. The chain has TRBV20-1 and TRBJ2-2, with 7 bases aligning to TRBD1. From germline, CDR1 is DFQATT and CDR2 SNEGSKA (reference sequence). The length of the CDR3 is 14 residues. V was clipped by 3 bases and J by 2 bases; unmatched bases: 3. Written as DNA, the CDR3 is TGCAGTGCTAGTAGGACAGGCAACACCGGGGAGCTGTTTTTT. This encodes CSASRTGNTGELFF.

This clonotype was seen at least ten times. V gene TRBV7-8 combines with J gene TRBJ2-4; D not resolved. Between the trimmed V and J ends, which lost 5 bases and 0 bases, there was a span of 14 bases. This CDR3 is built from 16 residues. CDR1 and CDR2 (germline): SGHVS, FQNEAQ. CDR3 protein: CASSQTPSLAKNIQYF. CDR3 nucleotides: TGTGCCAGCAGCCAAACACCCAGCTTAGCCAAAAACATTCAGTACTTC.

The V gene is TRBV6-1, the J gene TRBJ2-5, with D possibly TRBD2 on 6 matching bases. Germline CDR1 and CDR2: MNHNS and SASEGT. Trimming left V 7 bases short and J 2 bases short, with 17 bases between. CDR3 length: 15 residues. This CDR3 is CASTSKTSNQETQYF. The CDR3 nucleotides read TGTGCCAGCACGAGTAAGACTAGTAATCAAGAGACCCAGTACTTC.